This T cell receptor (beta chain) was observed in a study of cytomegalovirus exposure and HLA in healthy donors. Note on this clone: The antigen is unknown.

General observations from the study: When analyzed later, a missense DCLRE1C variant was found to be linked to TCR beta V- and J-gene trimming. The authors later found TCR association rates varying by HLA locus, with DRB1 most and HLA-C fewest. Most subjects' HLA-A and HLA-B alleles were reportedly predicted from TCR beta sequences. Sequencing likely caused a cluster of highly shared sequence variants.

The PCR made use of 60 Vbeta and 13 Jbeta primers. TCRdb's table, derived via immunoSEQ multiplex PCR, lists solely in-frame clones and lacks some. Among over 100,000 clones, 80% to 85% were seen once, and the ten largest hold about 2%. Germline-derived CDR1 and CDR2 are SGHRS and YFSETQ. The CDR3 totals 17 residues. Losses at the gene ends were 0 bases for V and 5 bases for J; bases not matched to a gene: 8. Sequencing input: PBMCs. The sequence was obtained from a man aged 25 to 40 in good health and CMV-seronegative. The chain carries TRBV5-1 and TRBJ2-3, with TRBD1 matching 11 bases. The CDR3 region is CASSLALPGQGGDTQYF. CDR3 nucleotide sequence: TGCGCCAGCAGCTTGGCGCTACCGGGACAGGGGGGAGATACGCAGTATTTT. Based on the CDR3 plus reference TRBV5-1 and TRBJ2-3, the full variable domain is KAGVTQTPRYLIKTRGQQVTLSCSPISGHRSVSWYQQTPGQGLQFLFEYFSETQRNKGNFPGRFSGRQFSNSRSEMNVSTLELGDSALYLCASSLALPGQGGDTQYFGPGTRLTVL.